The rows below give T cell receptor beta chains drawn from one sample of a study of blood T cell repertoires in COVID-19. Clones were read by immunoSEQ multiplex PCR, and TCRdb kept only the in-frame ones, dropping some. Of approximately 220,000 clones listed, just under 90% are singletons. The sample comprised peripheral blood. These receptors were taken from a man between 60 and 75 years old who had recovered from COVID-19. The CDR3 runs from the conserved cysteine through the conserved F or W. The D gene is left open where the match is weak. Part of the rows lack a size; the others show once, few, many or a class for expanded clones.

V gene: TRBV6-5
J gene: TRBJ2-5
CDR3 length: 14
clone size: -
D gene: TRBD2
CDR3 DNA: TGTGCCAGCGGCGCTAGCGGGAGTCAAGAGACCCAGTACTTC
CDR3 protein: CASGASGSQETQYF

V gene: TRBV28
J gene: TRBJ1-1
CDR3 length: 14
clone size: -
D gene: -
CDR3 DNA: TGTGCCAGCAGCCACTATCAGATGAACACTGAAGCTTTCTTT
CDR3 protein: CASSHYQMNTEAFF

V gene: TRBV24-1
J gene: TRBJ2-7
CDR3 length: 13
clone size: -
D gene: -
CDR3 DNA: TGTGCCACCAGTGGTATAGGGGGGGACGAGCAGTACTTC
CDR3 protein: CATSGIGGDEQYF

V gene: TRBV2
J gene: TRBJ2-7
CDR3 length: 14
clone size: few
D gene: TRBD2
CDR3 DNA: TGTGCCAACCCCCCGACTAGCGGCTCCTACGAGCAGTACTTC
CDR3 protein: CANPPTSGSYEQYF

V gene: TRBV3-1/TRBV3-2
J gene: TRBJ1-2
CDR3 length: 16
clone size: -
D gene: TRBD1
CDR3 DNA: TGTGCCAGCAGCCAAGATTGGGAGACAGGGGAATATGGCTACACCTTC
CDR3 protein: CASSQDWETGEYGYTF

V gene: TRBV6-6
J gene: TRBJ2-1
CDR3 length: 14
clone size: -
D gene: -
CDR3 DNA: TGTGCCAGCAGTGGGACTGGGGTATATGATGAGCAGTTCTTC
CDR3 protein: CASSGTGVYDEQFF

V gene: TRBV29-1
J gene: TRBJ2-7
CDR3 length: 15
clone size: -
D gene: -
CDR3 DNA: TGCAGCGTTGAAGAAGTGGGCAGGGGGGTCTCCGAGCAGTACTTC
CDR3 protein: CSVEEVGRGVSEQYF

V gene: TRBV5-1
J gene: TRBJ2-1
CDR3 length: 14
clone size: -
D gene: TRBD1
CDR3 DNA: TGCGCCAGCAGCCAGCAGGGGGCATACAATGAGCAGTTCTTC
CDR3 protein: CASSQQGAYNEQFF

V gene: TRBV9
J gene: TRBJ1-4
CDR3 length: 17
clone size: -
D gene: -
CDR3 DNA: TGTGCCAGCAGCGTGATGGGAGCTCCCCATCTATGGGAAAAACTGTTTTTT
CDR3 protein: CASSVMGAPHLWEKLFF

V gene: TRBV3-1/TRBV3-2
J gene: TRBJ1-2
CDR3 length: 14
clone size: few
D gene: -
CDR3 DNA: TGTGCCAGCAGGAGGGCGGACGCCAGCTATGGCTACACCTTC
CDR3 protein: CASRRADASYGYTF

V gene: TRBV29-1
J gene: TRBJ2-2
CDR3 length: 15
clone size: -
D gene: -
CDR3 DNA: TGCAGCGGACGACTAGGGGGCCTGAACACCGGGGAGCTGTTTTTT
CDR3 protein: CSGRLGGLNTGELFF

V gene: TRBV7-8
J gene: TRBJ2-3
CDR3 length: 16
clone size: -
D gene: TRBD1
CDR3 DNA: TGTGCCAGCAGCCCCAGCCGGGACAGGGAGCCAGATACGCAGTATTTT
CDR3 protein: CASSPSRDREPDTQYF

V gene: TRBV6-1
J gene: TRBJ1-5
CDR3 length: 13
clone size: -
D gene: -
CDR3 DNA: TGTGCCAGCACTGAACAGATCAATCAGCCCCAGCATTTT
CDR3 protein: CASTEQINQPQHF

V gene: TRBV10-2
J gene: TRBJ2-7
CDR3 length: 13
clone size: -
D gene: TRBD1
CDR3 DNA: TGCGCCAGCAGTGGGCGACAGGGATCCGAGCAGTACTTC
CDR3 protein: CASSGRQGSEQYF

V gene: TRBV7-2
J gene: TRBJ1-3
CDR3 length: 18
clone size: -
D gene: -
CDR3 DNA: TGTGCCAGCAGCTTAGTGGTGGTAGGGAGGGACTCTGGAAACACCATATATTTT
CDR3 protein: CASSLVVVGRDSGNTIYF

V gene: TRBV7-7
J gene: TRBJ1-5
CDR3 length: 13
clone size: -
D gene: -
CDR3 DNA: TGTGCCAGCAGCCCCCAACTAGGGCAGCCCCAGCATTTT
CDR3 protein: CASSPQLGQPQHF

V gene: TRBV30
J gene: TRBJ1-2
CDR3 length: 13
clone size: -
D gene: -
CDR3 DNA: TGTGCCTGGAGTCTAGACACAGGGCGCGGCTACACCTTC
CDR3 protein: CAWSLDTGRGYTF

V gene: TRBV7-3
J gene: TRBJ1-1
CDR3 length: 13
clone size: once
D gene: -
CDR3 DNA: TGTGCCAGCAGCATGGGCCTGAACACTGAAGCTTTCTTT
CDR3 protein: CASSMGLNTEAFF

V gene: TRBV6-5
J gene: TRBJ1-4
CDR3 length: 12
clone size: -
D gene: -
CDR3 DNA: TGTGCCAGCAGTCCTCGGGGGTCGGAACTGTTTTTT
CDR3 protein: CASSPRGSELFF

V gene: TRBV19
J gene: TRBJ2-5
CDR3 length: 14
clone size: -
D gene: -
CDR3 DNA: TGTGCCAGTAGTATAGGACTTCATCAAGAGACCCAGTACTTC
CDR3 protein: CASSIGLHQETQYF

V gene: TRBV2
J gene: TRBJ1-6
CDR3 length: 13
clone size: -
D gene: -
CDR3 DNA: TGTGCCAGCAATTCCGAGGAGAATTCACCCCTCCACTTT
CDR3 protein: CASNSEENSPLHF

V gene: TRBV5-4
J gene: TRBJ1-3
CDR3 length: 17
clone size: -
D gene: -
CDR3 DNA: TGTGCCAGCAGCTTGGCGTCACAGGGTTCGTATGGAAACACCATATATTTT
CDR3 protein: CASSLASQGSYGNTIYF

V gene: TRBV6-5
J gene: TRBJ2-1
CDR3 length: 15
clone size: -
D gene: TRBD2
CDR3 DNA: TGTGCCAGCAGTCCCGGACTAGCGGGAGTGGATGAGCAGTTCTTC
CDR3 protein: CASSPGLAGVDEQFF

V gene: TRBV5-8
J gene: TRBJ1-3
CDR3 length: 17
clone size: -
D gene: -
CDR3 DNA: TGTGCCAGCAGCTCACCTTGGCAGGCGACCTCTGGAAACACCATATATTTT
CDR3 protein: CASSSPWQATSGNTIYF

V gene: TRBV2
J gene: TRBJ2-7
CDR3 length: 14
clone size: medium-sized
D gene: TRBD1
CDR3 DNA: TGTGCCAGCCGTCGACCGGACAGGGGATACGAGCAGTACTTC
CDR3 protein: CASRRPDRGYEQYF

V gene: TRBV27
J gene: TRBJ2-1
CDR3 length: 15
clone size: -
D gene: TRBD2
CDR3 DNA: TGTGCCAGCAGTTTTGACGGGAGGGCCGACAATGAGCAGTTCTTC
CDR3 protein: CASSFDGRADNEQFF

V gene: TRBV18
J gene: TRBJ2-1
CDR3 length: 20
clone size: -
D gene: TRBD2
CDR3 DNA: TGTGCCAGCTCACTCCGGGGGAGGACTAGCGGGATGTCATCCTACAATGAGCAGTTCTTC
CDR3 protein: CASSLRGRTSGMSSYNEQFF

V gene: TRBV7-9
J gene: TRBJ2-2
CDR3 length: 15
clone size: -
D gene: TRBD1
CDR3 DNA: TGTGCCAGCAGCTCAGGGGACAGAGACACCGGGGAGCTGTTTTTT
CDR3 protein: CASSSGDRDTGELFF

V gene: TRBV28
J gene: TRBJ1-1
CDR3 length: 14
clone size: -
D gene: -
CDR3 DNA: TGTGCCAGCAGCCCCCCAAGGGGGGGCACTGAAGCTTTCTTT
CDR3 protein: CASSPPRGGTEAFF

V gene: TRBV5-1
J gene: TRBJ2-3
CDR3 length: 14
clone size: -
D gene: TRBD1
CDR3 DNA: TGCGCCAGCAGCCGGTCCCGACAGGGGGATGCTCCGTATTTT
CDR3 protein: CASSRSRQGDAPYF

V gene: TRBV3-1/TRBV3-2
J gene: TRBJ2-3
CDR3 length: 16
clone size: few
D gene: TRBD2
CDR3 DNA: TGTGCCAGCAGCCAAGTTCTAGCGGGGGGCACAGATACGCAGTATTTT
CDR3 protein: CASSQVLAGGTDTQYF

V gene: TRBV9
J gene: TRBJ2-3
CDR3 length: 16
clone size: -
D gene: TRBD1
CDR3 DNA: TGTGCCAGCAGCTTCCGACAGGGAACCGGCACAGATACGCAGTATTTT
CDR3 protein: CASSFRQGTGTDTQYF

V gene: TRBV27
J gene: TRBJ2-2
CDR3 length: 17
clone size: -
D gene: TRBD1
CDR3 DNA: TGTGCCAGCAGTCAGGGACAGGGGATGGGGAACACCGGGGAGCTGTTTTTT
CDR3 protein: CASSQGQGMGNTGELFF

V gene: TRBV3-1/TRBV3-2
J gene: TRBJ2-1
CDR3 length: 16
clone size: -
D gene: TRBD2
CDR3 DNA: TGTGCCAGCAGCCAAATCACTAGCGGCTCCTACAATGAGCAGTTCTTC
CDR3 protein: CASSQITSGSYNEQFF

V gene: TRBV6-5
J gene: TRBJ2-2
CDR3 length: 15
clone size: -
D gene: TRBD1
CDR3 DNA: TGTGCCAGCAGTTCCGGACAGGAGGTCACCGGGGAGCTGTTTTTT
CDR3 protein: CASSSGQEVTGELFF

V gene: TRBV29-1
J gene: TRBJ1-1
CDR3 length: 11
clone size: -
D gene: -
CDR3 DNA: TGCAGCGTTGGGAGGGAGACTGAAGCTTTCTTT
CDR3 protein: CSVGRETEAFF

V gene: TRBV10-1
J gene: TRBJ2-7
CDR3 length: 13
clone size: -
D gene: -
CDR3 DNA: TGCGCCAGCAGTGAGTCAGGAGCCTACGAGCAGTACTTC
CDR3 protein: CASSESGAYEQYF

V gene: TRBV10-2
J gene: TRBJ1-5
CDR3 length: 15
clone size: -
D gene: -
CDR3 DNA: TGCGCCAGCAGTGAGCAGGGATTTAGCAATCAGCCCCAGCATTTT
CDR3 protein: CASSEQGFSNQPQHF

V gene: TRBV19
J gene: TRBJ1-5
CDR3 length: 15
clone size: -
D gene: -
CDR3 DNA: TGTGCCAGAGTCCTCGGAGCTTTTGGCAATCAGCCCCAGCATTTT
CDR3 protein: CARVLGAFGNQPQHF

V gene: TRBV27
J gene: TRBJ1-2
CDR3 length: 14
clone size: -
D gene: -
CDR3 DNA: TGTGCCAGCAGTTCCGATTGGGGCTGGAATGGCTACACCTTC
CDR3 protein: CASSSDWGWNGYTF

V gene: TRBV7-6
J gene: TRBJ1-5
CDR3 length: 13
clone size: -
D gene: -
CDR3 DNA: TGTGCCAGCAGCGAAAATCCCCCGGGGCCCCAGCATTTT
CDR3 protein: CASSENPPGPQHF

V gene: TRBV3-1/TRBV3-2
J gene: TRBJ2-1
CDR3 length: 15
clone size: -
D gene: -
CDR3 DNA: TGTGCCAGCAGCCAACGGCAGGGGCTCTCGGATGAGCAGTTCTTC
CDR3 protein: CASSQRQGLSDEQFF

V gene: TRBV14
J gene: TRBJ1-4
CDR3 length: 14
clone size: -
D gene: -
CDR3 DNA: TGTGCCAGCAGCCAGGGGCTCAACTACGGAAAACTGTTTTTT
CDR3 protein: CASSQGLNYGKLFF

V gene: TRBV7-2
J gene: TRBJ2-5
CDR3 length: 14
clone size: -
D gene: -
CDR3 DNA: TGTGCCAGCAGCTCAAACAGGGCCGGAGAGACCCAGTACTTC
CDR3 protein: CASSSNRAGETQYF

V gene: TRBV5-1
J gene: TRBJ1-3
CDR3 length: 20
clone size: -
D gene: TRBD1
CDR3 DNA: TGCGCCAGCAGCCGGGGGACCGGGACAGTCCCAATGAACTCTGGAAACACCATATATTTT
CDR3 protein: CASSRGTGTVPMNSGNTIYF

V gene: TRBV6-2/TRBV6-3
J gene: TRBJ1-2
CDR3 length: 16
clone size: once
D gene: -
CDR3 DNA: TGTGCCAGCAGTGTATCCTCCTGGATAGCCTCCTATGGCTACACCTTC
CDR3 protein: CASSVSSWIASYGYTF

V gene: TRBV5-5
J gene: TRBJ1-4
CDR3 length: 17
clone size: -
D gene: TRBD1
CDR3 DNA: TGTGCCAGCAGCCTACCAGGGGGCGTCGGTACTAATGAAAAACTGTTTTTT
CDR3 protein: CASSLPGGVGTNEKLFF

V gene: TRBV27
J gene: TRBJ1-2
CDR3 length: 14
clone size: once
D gene: -
CDR3 DNA: TGTGCCAGCAGTTTATCGGGGGGGAACTATGGCTACACCTTC
CDR3 protein: CASSLSGGNYGYTF

V gene: TRBV7-2
J gene: TRBJ2-1
CDR3 length: 15
clone size: -
D gene: -
CDR3 DNA: TGTGCCAGCAGCCCCTGGACTCCAACATACAATGAGCAGTTCTTC
CDR3 protein: CASSPWTPTYNEQFF

V gene: TRBV18
J gene: TRBJ1-1
CDR3 length: 17
clone size: -
D gene: TRBD1
CDR3 DNA: TGTGCCAGCTCACCACACCAATTAGGACAGGGAGACACTGAAGCTTTCTTT
CDR3 protein: CASSPHQLGQGDTEAFF

V gene: TRBV7-2
J gene: TRBJ1-5
CDR3 length: 14
clone size: -
D gene: -
CDR3 DNA: TGTGCCAGCAGCTTATTCGGTCGGGATCAGCCCCAGCATTTT
CDR3 protein: CASSLFGRDQPQHF

V gene: TRBV5-1
J gene: TRBJ2-1
CDR3 length: 16
clone size: once
D gene: TRBD2
CDR3 DNA: TGCGCCAGCAGCACTGGGACTAGCGGGGCGCTCAATGAGCAGTTCTTC
CDR3 protein: CASSTGTSGALNEQFF

V gene: TRBV24-1
J gene: TRBJ2-1
CDR3 length: 19
clone size: -
D gene: TRBD2
CDR3 DNA: TGTGCCACCAGTGATCCTAGCGGGAGGAATCAATCTTTCTACAATGAGCAGTTCTTC
CDR3 protein: CATSDPSGRNQSFYNEQFF

V gene: TRBV11-1
J gene: TRBJ2-5
CDR3 length: 14
clone size: -
D gene: -
CDR3 DNA: TGTGCCAGCAGCCGACAGGTCGGTAAAGAGACCCAGTACTTC
CDR3 protein: CASSRQVGKETQYF

V gene: TRBV30
J gene: TRBJ1-2
CDR3 length: 14
clone size: -
D gene: TRBD1
CDR3 DNA: TGTGCCTGGAGTCCCGGGACAGGGGTCCCTGGCTACACCTTC
CDR3 protein: CAWSPGTGVPGYTF